Listed below are T cell receptor beta chains from one sample, sequenced in a study of T-cell reconstitution after alpha-beta-depleted transplantation in children. MiXCR was run by TCRdb on the PCR reads, yielding one entry per CDR3 protein. The sample holds around 490,000 distinct CDR3 sequences, 11% seen once. Sample: PBMCs, mostly from graft donor cells, taken 180 days after TCRalphabeta/CD19-depleted stem cell transplant. The receptor source for this set is a female patient under 10 years old who had a stem cell transplant for aplastic anemia, so the T cells may come from the graft donor. The CDR3 runs from the conserved cysteine through the conserved F or W. The D gene is left open where the match is weak. The size field is filled for only some rows; it gives once, few, many or a size class.

TRBJ2-1 | TRBV7-9 | few | TRBD2 | TGTGCCAGCAGCCCCGGCCAGCGGGGCTCCTACAATGAGCAGTTCTTC | CASSPGQRGSYNEQFF
TRBJ2-1 | TRBV7-2 | few | TRBD2 | TGTGCCAGCAGCGGACTAGCGGGACCCAATGAGCAGTTCTTC | CASSGLAGPNEQFF
TRBJ2-1 | TRBV7-3 | few | - | TGTGCCAGCAGCTTAAATCCCCTTGATCGTCGGGGACTCTACAATGAGCAGTTCTTC | CASSLNPLDRRGLYNEQFF
TRBJ1-2 | TRBV29-1 | - | - | TGCAGCGTTGAAGATTTCCCAGGGGATGGCTACACCTTC | CSVEDFPGDGYTF
TRBJ2-3 | TRBV2 | - | - | TGTGCCAGCAGTCTATCCAGTTCGGGGCGGGGTCACAGCGATACGCAGTATTTT | CASSLSSSGRGHSDTQYF
TRBJ2-2 | TRBV27 | few | - | TGTGCCAGCAGTTTAGACATTTCGAACACCGGGGAGCTGTTTTTT | CASSLDISNTGELFF
TRBJ1-6 | TRBV12-3/TRBV12-4 | many | TRBD1 | TGTGCCAGCACCAGACAGGGGTGGAATTCACCCCTCCACTTT | CASTRQGWNSPLHF
TRBJ2-5 | TRBV5-1 | many | - | TGCGCCAGCAGGGCCGGGACTCCGATGGAGACCCAGTACTTC | CASRAGTPMETQYF
TRBJ2-3 | TRBV20-1 | few | TRBD2 | TGCAGTGCTAGAGATCTAGGACTAGCGAAAGCAGATACGCAGTATTTT | CSARDLGLAKADTQYF
TRBJ2-7 | TRBV5-1 | few | - | TGCGCCAGCAGTACGGGTCTCCAAGCCCGCTACGAGCAGTACTTC | CASSTGLQARYEQYF
TRBJ1-5 | TRBV7-2 | - | - | TGTGCCAGCAGCTTCTTTGTGGAATGGGATCAGCCCCAGCATTTT | CASSFFVEWDQPQHF
TRBJ1-2 | TRBV5-1 | many | - | TGCGCCAGCAGCAATAGAGGGGGATCTAACTATGGCTACACCTTC | CASSNRGGSNYGYTF
TRBJ1-3 | TRBV6-1 | many | TRBD1 | TGTGCCAGCAGCCGGGGACAGGGGGTAGACACCATATATTTT | CASSRGQGVDTIYF
TRBJ2-1 | TRBV12-3/TRBV12-4 | few | TRBD2 | TGTGCCAGCAGTCCGAGGAAGGCGGGAGTCTCCTACAATGAGCAGTTCTTC | CASSPRKAGVSYNEQFF
TRBJ2-1 | TRBV6-5 | few | - | TGTGCCAGCAGTTACTCGATTTTGGGGGGCGGCAATGAGCAGTTCTTC | CASSYSILGGGNEQFF
TRBJ2-4 | TRBV4-3 | - | TRBD1 | TGCGCCAGCAGCCAAGACCCCAGGGGGTGGGCAAACATTCAGTACTTC | CASSQDPRGWANIQYF
TRBJ2-5 | TRBV20-1 | few | - | TGCAGTGCTAGAGACAGTGCCGGGGAGACCCAGTACTTC | CSARDSAGETQYF
TRBJ1-2 | TRBV12-3/TRBV12-4 | few | TRBD1 | TGTGCCAGCAGTTTCCGGGACAGGGTTTACTATGGCTACACCTTC | CASSFRDRVYYGYTF
TRBJ1-5 | TRBV25-1 | few | - | TGTGCCAGCAGTGAGGACAGCCTCAATCAGCCCCAGCATTTT | CASSEDSLNQPQHF
TRBJ1-2 | TRBV5-1 | - | TRBD1 | TGCGCCAGCAGCTTGGCAGGGGGCGCGGACGGCTACACCTTC | CASSLAGGADGYTF
TRBJ2-3 | TRBV7-2 | many | - | TGTGCCAGCAGCTCAGGGGTCCAGGGCCCAGATACGCAGTATTTT | CASSSGVQGPDTQYF
TRBJ2-5 | TRBV10-3 | many | TRBD1 | TGTGCCATCAGCTCCATGAGACAGGGGGAAGAGACCCAGTACTTC | CAISSMRQGEETQYF
TRBJ2-1 | TRBV7-2 | - | TRBD1 | TGTGCCAGCAGCCTACCTCAAGGGGGCGGTACGTATGAGCAGTTCTTC | CASSLPQGGGTYEQFF
TRBJ1-4 | TRBV16 | few | - | TGTGCCAGCAGCCAGGATGACCAAAAACTGTTTTTT | CASSQDDQKLFF
TRBJ2-7 | TRBV6-5 | few | - | TGTGCCAGCCAAGGAGGGAGTGGGTCCTACGAGCAGTACTTC | CASQGGSGSYEQYF
TRBJ1-3 | TRBV6-1 | - | - | TGTGCCAGCAGTGAAGGCGAGTTAACCCGTGGAAACACCATATATTTT | CASSEGELTRGNTIYF
TRBJ1-1 | TRBV6-2/TRBV6-3 | many | - | TGTGCCAGCAGCCGAATCAACACTGAAGCTTTCTTT | CASSRINTEAFF
TRBJ2-1 | TRBV29-1 | - | TRBD1 | TGCAGCGTACGCCGGGACAGGGACCATGAGCAGTTCTTC | CSVRRDRDHEQFF
TRBJ2-2 | TRBV28 | many | TRBD2 | TGTGCCAGCAGCCGGGGACTAGCGGGAATAACGAACACCGGGGAGCTGTTTTTT | CASSRGLAGITNTGELFF
TRBJ1-6 | TRBV21-1 | few | - | TGTGCCAGCAGCAAAAGTCCAGGCCCGGAGAATTCACCCCTCCACTTT | CASSKSPGPENSPLHF
TRBJ2-1 | TRBV5-1 | few | - | TGCGCCAGCAGCCGAGGGGGGACTGGCGTGGCCAATGAGCAGTTCTTC | CASSRGGTGVANEQFF
TRBJ2-3 | TRBV5-1 | few | TRBD2 | TGCGCCAGCAGCGGAGCTAGCGGTCTGGGAGGCACAGATACGCAGTATTTT | CASSGASGLGGTDTQYF
TRBJ2-1 | TRBV20-1 | few | - | TGCAGTGCTAGGCGGCCGCGAGGTGAGCAGTTCTTC | CSARRPRGEQFF
TRBJ2-3 | TRBV10-3 | - | TRBD2 | TGTGCCATCAGTGAGGCGGGGGGCACAGATACGCAGTATTTT | CAISEAGGTDTQYF
TRBJ1-3 | TRBV20-1 | - | - | TGCAGTGCTCCCGGGACTCCTGGAAACACCATATATTTT | CSAPGTPGNTIYF
TRBJ2-3 | TRBV2 | few | TRBD2 | TGTGCCAGCAGACTCAGGACTAGCGGCTCAGATACGCAGTATTTT | CASRLRTSGSDTQYF
TRBJ2-7 | TRBV6-9 | - | TRBD1 | TGTGCCAGCAGTTATCCCCTACGGACAGGGATTTACGAGCAGTACTTC | CASSYPLRTGIYEQYF
TRBJ1-1 | TRBV5-5 | - | - | TGTGCCAGCAGCTTGTGGGGCTGGATGAACACTGAAGCTTTCTTT | CASSLWGWMNTEAFF
TRBJ2-5 | TRBV7-3 | - | - | TGTGCCAGCAGCTTAATGCCCTCGTCGGCCGACCAAGAGACCCAGTACTTC | CASSLMPSSADQETQYF
TRBJ2-5 | TRBV28 | - | - | TGTGCCAGCACCATGTCCGGGGCAGGCACCCAAGAGACCCAGTACTTC | CASTMSGAGTQETQYF
TRBJ2-3 | TRBV20-1 | - | - | TGCAGTGCTTTGCGGGCCCACACAGATACGCAGTATTTT | CSALRAHTDTQYF
TRBJ2-2 | TRBV20-1 | - | - | TGCAGTGCCTTGGGGGGGGCGGCGAACACCGGGGAGCTGTTTTTT | CSALGGAANTGELFF
TRBJ1-1 | TRBV28 | - | - | TGTGCCACCACTGTGAGGGGGAACACTGAAGCTTTCTTT | CATTVRGNTEAFF
TRBJ2-7 | TRBV6-2/TRBV6-3 | - | TRBD1 | TGTGCCAGCAGTTACTCTGGGACAGGGAGCAGCGAGCAGTACTTC | CASSYSGTGSSEQYF
TRBJ2-3 | TRBV7-2 | many | - | TGTGCCAGCAGTACAACAGATACGCAGTATTTT | CASSTTDTQYF